Below, one T cell receptor (beta chain) is given with its context. No cognate antigen has been identified for it. No base quality values were provided; no much bigger clone lies one nucleotide off. The CDR3 runs 16 residues from the cysteine to the phenylalanine. Only the CDR3 part of the read is kept: 48 bases, read in frame from the first base. V sheds 0 bases and J sheds 4 bases, leaving 12 bases between their ends. In the germline V gene (reference sequence), CDR1 corresponds to LGHDT and CDR2 to YNNKEL. The time point label, read with the paper, signifies: sample from adult after SARS-CoV-2 infection, after symptom onset. Two convalescent COVID-19 patients, sampled after symptom onset from adults with prior SARS-CoV-2 infection, were also TCR-sequenced for comparison. The CDR3 regions of human TCRbeta chains were analyzed by immunosequencing. On the study's bioinformatics: Repertoire TCRs were checked for matches against a reference library of SARS-CoV-2-specific TCRs that had been generated using the MIRA antigen-specificity platform. Breadth was defined as the fraction of unique TCRs that were SARS-CoV-2-associated, and depth was defined as the fraction of total T cells that were SARS-CoV-2-associated. Using the MIRA data, each spike-specific TCR was assigned both to the spike region to which the TCR was reactive and to a CD4 or CD8 class. Log10-transformed breadth and depth values were compared by one-way ANOVA with Sidak's multiple comparisons tests. TCRdb carries this immuneACCESS record with in-frame sequences only. Its versions omit some clonotypes, under half of them owing to an unresolved V gene in the studies checked, with the rest unexplained. The V and J calls and clone size come from that table; D and trimming were worked out from the DNA. Across this sample there are about 140,000 clones, with 85% to 95% seen only once. The ten largest clones represent 9% to 15% of the sample.

These data are taken from a study of T cell responses to AZD1222 COVID-19 vaccine (dated by TCRdb to the early 2020s). About the investigation overall: TCR sequencing was performed for about 240 trial participants, of whom 200 to 220 were given two doses of AZD1222 and roughly 25 were given two doses of MenACWY control vaccine. Trial participants were enrolled into age subgroups of 18-55, 56-69 and 70-plus years, which contained about 150, 27 and 61 TCR-sequenced participants, respectively.

Overall results and qualifications from the work: The whole spike protein was spanned by vaccine-associated CD4 TCRs, and dominant responses were seen in regions 160-218 and 743-854. Participants were mostly white British and included more females than males, and it was suggested by the authors that clonal diversity may have been underestimated. After two AZD1222 doses, spike-specific TCR breadth and depth were significantly higher than at day 0 and than in MenACWY recipients. Reportedly, close to half of the unique spike-specific TCRs recognized epitopes lying outside the regions that are mutated in the B.1.351 and B.1.1.7 variants. In the small 56-69-year group, the increase in depth fell short of significance, most likely because of low power. Only five to seven AZD1222 recipients were SARS-CoV-2 seropositive at baseline, limiting conclusions about previously exposed vaccinees. No day 14 peak-response samples were available, so repertoires were characterized only after the peak T cell response.

The chain is assembled from TRBV3-1 (or the pseudogene TRBV3-2) and TRBJ2-2; the D gene could be TRBD1 or TRBD2, each one agreeing over 5 bases. This TCR derives from an adult who had recovered from COVID-19. Source: peripheral blood, taken after recovery from COVID-19. The DNA sequence is given as TGTGCCAGCAGCCAAGATTTTGGGGGACCCACCGGGGAGCTGTTTTTT. It specifies CASSQDFGGPTGELFF.